The 5 T cell receptor beta chains presented below share a single source sample, sequenced in a study of Ad26.COV2.S vaccination and SARS-CoV-2 variants. Specified treatment: around 19 received Ad26.COV2.S at low or high dose, single or two shots; roughly 5 received placebo; per-sample allocation not given. Samples analyzed were those drawn on day 63 after the first vaccine or placebo injection. TCRdb's copy holds only in-frame clones and misses some; the assay was immunoSEQ multiplex PCR. Of around 300,000 clones listed, roughly nine tenths were seen once; the top ten hold around 6.6%. Sequenced here: peripheral blood, sampled in a trial of Ad26.COV2.S vaccine versus placebo. The receptors shown here come from a person between 18 and 65 years old who received the Ad26.COV2.S COVID-19 vaccine or a placebo.

The rearrangement links TRBV5-1 to TRBJ1-2, with a tentative D call TRBD1 (6 bases). V was pared by 1 base and J by 6 bases, with 16 bases between. Looked up from germline, CDR1 is SGHRS and CDR2 is YFSETQ. The CDR3 sequence is 15 residues long. CDR3 sequence: CASSLLGAGADGYTF. Written as DNA, the CDR3 is TGCGCCAGCAGCTTGCTGGGGGCCGGAGCTGATGGCTACACCTTC.

On this clone: The junction does not match germline at one end; this may be a read error. The genes are TRBV19 and TRBJ2-5; D unclear. Germline CDR1 reads LNHDA; CDR2 reads SQIVND (reference sequence). This CDR3 contains 13 residues. Here the CDR3 reads CASSLDWGRTQYF. The DNA for the CDR3 is TGTGCCAGTAGTTTAGACTGGGGTAGGACCCAGTACTTC.

The chain joins TRBV11-3 to TRBJ2-7; no firm D call. This CDR3 has 14 residues. Germline CDR1 reads SGHNT; CDR2 reads YENEEA. Trimming took 0 bases from V and 6 from J, leaving 12 bases between them. CDR3 sequence: CASSLEGLRSEQYF. The CDR3 nucleotides read TGTGCCAGCAGCTTAGAAGGCCTCAGAAGCGAGCAGTACTTC.

Only a few counts were recorded for this clone. V usage is TRBV4-2 and J usage is TRBJ1-5; D is undetermined. Trimming took 2 bases from V and 4 from J, leaving 18 bases between them. CDR1 is LGHNA and CDR2 is YNFKEQ in the germline V gene. This CDR3 is 17 amino acids long. Here the CDR3 DNA reads TGTGCCAGCAGCCAAAACGGAGGAAGGTCTGGGAATCAGCCCCAGCATTTT. This translates into CASSQNGGRSGNQPQHF.

Turning to this clone: Other DNA sequences in the sample encode the same CDR3. This chain uses TRBV9 with TRBJ2-3; 9 bases line up with TRBD2. Unmatched junction bases numbered 0, after V lost 0 bases and J lost 1 base. The germline CDR1 and CDR2 sequences are SGDLS and YYNGEE. This CDR3 has 15 residues. The CDR3 protein is CASSVGTSGTDTQYF. In nucleotides, the CDR3 is TGTGCCAGCAGCGTAGGGACTAGCGGCACAGATACGCAGTATTTT.